This TCR beta chain was sequenced during a study of T cell changes during pregnancy in multiple sclerosis. TCRdb's table, derived via immunoSEQ multiplex PCR, lists solely in-frame clones and lacks some. This table has roughly 32,000 clones, 75% to 95% appearing once. In germline, CDR1 is SGHKS, CDR2 YYEKEE (reference sequence). With 2 bases clipped from V and 9 bases from J, the junction kept 8 bases outside the gene matches. This CDR3 contains 15 residues. This sample comprised CD8+ T cells from peripheral blood mononuclear cells, obtained in the second trimester of pregnancy. The origin of this receptor is a female donor in good health, enrolled as a control in a pregnancy study. The genes are TRBV5-5 and TRBJ2-1, with TRBD2 identical over 10 bases. The CDR3 region is CASSFVASGGTEQFF. For the CDR3, the DNA is TGTGCCAGCAGCTTTGTGGCTAGCGGGGGAACTGAGCAGTTCTTC. The whole variable domain, filled in from reference TRBV5-5 and TRBJ2-1, reads DAGVTQSPTHLIKTRGQQVTLRCSPISGHKSVSWYQQVLGQGPQFIFQYYEKEERGRGNFPDRFSARQFPNYSSELNVNALLLGDSALYLCASSFVASGGTEQFFGPGTRLTVL.